The 30 T cell receptor beta chains listed next were all sequenced from one sample in a study of blood T cell repertoires in COVID-19. Produced via immunoSEQ multiplex PCR; TCRdb's table is partial and in-frame only. The sample gives 95,000 to 150,000 clones, approximately 81% of which show up once; under 4.5% is in the top ten. The specimen was peripheral blood. The receptors were sampled from a woman aged 45-60 years with acute or convalescent COVID-19.

This clone has only one observation. The V gene is TRBV6-5, the J gene TRBJ1-3; tentatively, D is TRBD1 (5 bases). V shed 10 bases and J shed 5 bases, with 18 bases lying between them. Germline CDR1 and CDR2: MNHEY and SVGAGI. The length of the CDR3 is 14 residues. The CDR3 sequence: CATAGSAFRNTIYF. CDR3 DNA sequence: TGTGCCACGGCAGGGTCCGCATTTCGAAACACCATATATTTT.

The chain employs TRBV18 and TRBJ2-1; D remains ambiguous. The ends were cut back, 4 bases at V and 5 bases at J, with 3 bases in the middle. This CDR3 is built from 11 residues. Looked up from germline, CDR1 is KGHSH and CDR2 is LQKENI. The CDR3 protein is CASSRNNEQFF. The CDR3, as DNA: TGTGCCAGCTCACGTAACAATGAGCAGTTCTTC.

V is TRBV2 and J is TRBJ2-3, with 9 bases aligning to TRBD1. The CDR3 consists of 15 residues. In germline, CDR1 is SNHLY, CDR2 FYNNEI. V gave up 6 bases and J gave up 1 base; unmatched junction bases: 5. CDR3 DNA sequence: TGTGCCAGCAGCCCCGGGACAGGGCGCACAGATACGCAGTATTTT. Translating gives CASSPGTGRTDTQYF.

The chain recombines TRBV7-2 with TRBJ1-6; D is uncertain. The V end lost 4 bases, the J end lost 8 bases, and 6 bases lay between the germline ends. CDR1 is SGHTA and CDR2 is FQGNSA in the germline V gene. The CDR3 is 12 amino acids. CDR3 in DNA: TGTGCCAGCAGCTCGGGAGATTCACCCCTCCACTTT. It codes for CASSSGDSPLHF.

This chain links TRBV11-2 with TRBJ1-3; a possible D gene is TRBD1 (6 bases). The CDR3 has 15 residues. Germline CDR1 SGHAT, CDR2 FQNNGV. V shed 5 bases and J shed 2 bases, with 13 bases lying between them. This CDR3 reads CASSTRDIAGNTIYF. CDR3 DNA: TGTGCCAGCAGCACTAGGGACATCGCTGGAAACACCATATATTTT.

Here the CDR3 DNA reads TGTGCCAGCAGCTTGGGGTTCGGGGGGGAAAAACTGTTTTTT. It yields the protein CASSLGFGGEKLFF. The chain combines TRBV7-8 with TRBJ1-4; D possibly corresponds to TRBD1 (5 bases). The CDR3 consists of 14 residues. The germline V and J ends were trimmed by 3 bases and 8 bases, with 13 bases remaining between them. Looked up from germline, CDR1 is SGHVS and CDR2 is FQNEAQ.

The chain recombines TRBV7-2 with TRBJ2-5, with 12 bases lining up with TRBD2. V lost 5 bases and J lost 5; bases outside the gene matches: 12. This CDR3 is built from 17 residues. Germline V lookup: CDR1 SGHTA, CDR2 FQGNSA. The CDR3 protein is CASSQGFGLAGRETQYF. The CDR3 region has the DNA TGTGCCAGCAGCCAAGGGTTCGGACTAGCGGGGAGGGAGACCCAGTACTTC.

The V and J genes are TRBV4-1 and TRBJ2-3; the match to TRBD2 covers 7 bases. Trimming cost V 4 bases and J 5 bases; bases outside gene matches: 9. Germline CDR1 reads MGHRA; CDR2 reads YSYEKL. The CDR3 spans 15 residues. The CDR3: CASSPERGGEDTQYF. As DNA, the CDR3 is TGCGCCAGCAGCCCAGAGCGGGGCGGAGAAGATACGCAGTATTTT.

J is TRBJ1-1 and V is TRBV2; no clear D. Germline V CDR1 and CDR2: SNHLY, FYNNEI. Trimming stripped 3 bases from V and 3 bases from J, with 5 bases between. The CDR3 is 12 residues long. The CDR3 DNA follows: TGTGCCAGCAGTGATGTCGACACTGAAGCTTTCTTT. This encodes CASSDVDTEAFF.

The chain links TRBV19 to TRBJ1-5; D unclear. CDR1 LNHDA and CDR2 SQIVND come from the germline V gene (reference sequence). With 5 bases removed from V and 4 bases from J, the gap between germline ends came to 6 bases. The CDR3 runs 12 residues. CDR3 sequence (DNA): TGTGCCAGTAGTCCCAGGAATCAGCCCCAGCATTTT. Protein sequence: CASSPRNQPQHF.

This clone was picked up many times. The rearrangement links TRBV3-1 (or the pseudogene TRBV3-2) to TRBJ1-2; no reliable D call. V shed 2 bases and J shed 8 bases, with 9 bases lying between them. The germline V gene encodes CDR1 LGHDT and CDR2 YNNKEL (reference sequence). The CDR3 has 12 amino acids. CDR3 loop: CASSQTSLGYTF. The CDR3 DNA is TGTGCCAGCAGCCAAACGAGCCTGGGCTACACCTTC.

As concerns this clone: The junction and the germline gene differ at one end; a read error may be behind it. The J gene is TRBJ1-6, the V gene TRBV7-9; D is unclear. Germline CDR1 is SEHNR and CDR2 is FQNEAQ (reference sequence). The CDR3 runs 12 residues. The CDR3 protein is CAGSLSRSPLHF. CDR3 coding DNA: TGTGCCGGCAGCTTATCGCGCTCACCCCTCCACTTT.

V is TRBV6-2 or TRBV6-3 and J is TRBJ1-1; perhaps TRBD1 as D (5 bases). CDR1 is MNHEY and CDR2 is SVGEGT in the germline V gene. Trimming pared 0 bases from V and 1 base from J, leaving 6 bases between. The CDR3 consists of 14 residues. The CDR3 reads CASSYSTENTEAFF. The CDR3, as DNA: TGTGCCAGCAGTTACTCGACAGAGAACACTGAAGCTTTCTTT.

V gene TRBV7-9 combines with J gene TRBJ2-7, with 9 positions matching TRBD1. Germline assignment: CDR1 SEHNR and CDR2 FQNEAQ (reference sequence). Losses at the gene ends were 8 bases for V and 7 bases for J; bases not matched to a gene: 21. CDR3 length: 17 amino acids. The CDR3 DNA reads TGTGCCAGCGGCCCGGGACAGGGATCCTCGTGGGGTGAAGAGCAGTACTTC. Encoded protein: CASGPGQGSSWGEEQYF. The whole variable domain, remainder taken from reference TRBV7-9 and TRBJ2-7, is DTGVSQNPRHKITKRGQNVTFRCDPISEHNRLYWYRQTLGQGPEFLTYFQNEAQLEKSRLLSDRFSAERPKGSFSTLEIQRTEQGDSAMYLCASGPGQGSSWGEEQYFGPGTRLTVT.

This chain links TRBV24-1 with TRBJ2-1; 10 positions agree with TRBD2. CDR3 length equals 13 residues. V lost 9 bases and J lost 6; bases outside the gene matches: 4. Germline V gene sequence: CDR1 KGHDR, CDR2 SFDVKD. The CDR3 sequence: CATAGTSANEQFF. CDR3 in DNA: TGTGCCACCGCCGGGACTAGCGCCAATGAGCAGTTCTTC.

This chain links TRBV7-9 with TRBJ2-3, with 8 bases matching TRBD1. The CDR3 is 15 amino acids. Germline CDR1 and CDR2: SEHNR and FQNEAQ (reference sequence). V lost 4 bases, J lost 1 base, and 4 bases stayed unmatched. CDR3 residues: CASSSTGAGTDTQYF. CDR3 nucleotide sequence: TGTGCCAGCAGCTCGACAGGGGCCGGCACAGATACGCAGTATTTT.

The chain uses TRBV4-1 and TRBJ2-3; D gene uncertain. There are 15 residues in the CDR3. V was clipped by 0 bases and J by 0 bases, with 7 bases between them. Germline CDR1 is MGHRA and CDR2 is YSYEKL. The CDR3 bases are TGCGCCAGCAGCCAAGATGGGCAGAGCACAGATACGCAGTATTTT. Translated: CASSQDGQSTDTQYF.

This chain uses TRBV5-1 with TRBJ2-1, with 10 bases matching TRBD2. This CDR3 contains 17 residues. The germline V gene has CDR1 SGHRS and CDR2 YFSETQ. The V gene end was trimmed by 0 bases and the J gene end by 10 bases; junction bases not matched to a gene: 13. The CDR3 DNA is TGCGCCAGCAGCTTGGTTTCGGGTAGCGGGGGGATTCAAGAGCAGTTCTTC. Protein product: CASSLVSGSGGIQEQFF.

The chain carries TRBV18 and TRBJ1-2; perhaps TRBD1 as D (5 bases). V gave up 1 base and J gave up 6 bases, with 9 bases separating them. There are 13 residues in the CDR3. Germline values: CDR1 KGHSH, CDR2 LQKENI. The chain's CDR3 is CASSPQQDHGYTF. CDR3 in DNA: TGTGCCAGCTCACCACAACAGGACCATGGCTACACCTTC.

The V and J genes are TRBV7-8 and TRBJ2-2, with D maybe TRBD2 (5 bases). CDR3 length equals 14 residues. V lost 3 bases and J lost 9, with 14 bases in between. Germline CDR1 is SGHVS and CDR2 is FQNEAQ. The CDR3 spells CASSFGLSGRELFF. CDR3 DNA sequence: TGTGCCAGCAGCTTCGGTCTGAGCGGTAGGGAGCTGTTTTTT.

The chain recombines TRBV9 with TRBJ2-3, with 12 nucleotides matching TRBD2. This CDR3 spans 15 amino acids. After removal of 4 bases from V and 6 bases from J, the junction contained 6 bases not matched to a gene. Germline CDR1 and CDR2: SGDLS and YYNGEE. For the CDR3, the DNA is TGTGCCAGCAGCCTCCTAGCGGGGGGGAGGGATACGCAGTATTTT. This codes for CASSLLAGGRDTQYF.

The J gene is TRBJ2-3, the V gene TRBV25-1, with 9 nucleotides matching TRBD1. With V trimmed by 4 bases and J by 6 bases, 5 bases remained unmatched. Germline V gene lookup returns CDR1 MGHDK and CDR2 SYGVNS. The CDR3 contains 14 residues. CDR3 sequence (DNA): TGTGCCAGCAGTGTGGGACAGGGATGGGATACGCAGTATTTT. This gives the protein CASSVGQGWDTQYF.

The gene calls are TRBV6-1 and TRBJ1-2; 9 nucleotides agree with TRBD1. The CDR3 has 15 residues. CDR1 is MNHNS and CDR2 is SASEGT in the germline V gene. The J segment lost 1 base and the V segment lost 3 bases, leaving 3 bases of the junction unmatched. The CDR3 DNA reads as TGTGCCAGCAGTGAGGAGGACAGGGGTAACTATGGCTACACCTTC. It yields the protein CASSEEDRGNYGYTF.

The chain links TRBV24-1 to TRBJ2-5; no clear D. Trimming left V 3 bases short and J 2 bases short, with 3 bases between. Germline V gene lookup returns CDR1 KGHDR and CDR2 SFDVKD. The CDR3 is 12 residues long. This chain's CDR3 is CATSDPQETQYF. DNA of the CDR3: TGTGCCACCAGTGATCCACAAGAGACCCAGTACTTC.

The chain couples TRBV30 to TRBJ1-5; D is perhaps TRBD1 (6 bases). The V and J ends lost 2 bases and 6 bases respectively, with 11 bases between them. The CDR3 has 13 residues. Germline CDR1 is GTSNPN and CDR2 is SVGIG (reference sequence). The CDR3 DNA reads TGTGCCTGGAGTCTGGGGGCGGGTCAGCCCCAGCATTTT. Protein: CAWSLGAGQPQHF.

This chain uses TRBV19 with TRBJ1-5, with D possibly matching TRBD1 (5 bases). The V gene lost 5 bases and the J gene lost 6 bases, with 11 bases spanning the gap. The V gene's germline CDR1 is LNHDA and CDR2 SQIVND (reference sequence). The CDR3 contains 13 residues. The CDR3 sequence is CASSRTLGQPQHF. The CDR3 coding sequence is TGTGCCAGTAGTCGGACATTGGGTCAGCCCCAGCATTTT.

CDR3 residues: CASSLSGGYGYTF. The DNA of the CDR3 is TGTGCCAGCAGCTTATCGGGGGGGTACGGCTACACCTTC. The chain links TRBV7-2 to TRBJ1-2, with D perhaps TRBD1 (5 bases). Trimming removed 2 bases at V and 8 bases at J, with 12 bases between. Germline V gene data show CDR1 as SGHTA and CDR2 as FQGNSA. The CDR3 has 13 residues.

This chain joins TRBV5-1 and TRBJ2-3; 16 positions agree with TRBD2. With 4 bases clipped from V and 0 bases from J, the junction kept 5 bases outside the gene matches. There are 18 residues in the CDR3. Germline V CDR1 and CDR2: SGHRS, YFSETQ. The DNA for the CDR3 is TGCGCCAGCAGCGCAGGGACTAGCGGGAGGGCCAGCACAGATACGCAGTATTTT. Its protein is CASSAGTSGRASTDTQYF. Looking up the rest from reference TRBV5-1 and TRBJ2-3 gives the full variable domain: KAGVTQTPRYLIKTRGQQVTLSCSPISGHRSVSWYQQTPGQGLQFLFEYFSETQRNKGNFPGRFSGRQFSNSRSEMNVSTLELGDSALYLCASSAGTSGRASTDTQYFGPGTRLTVL.

The chain couples TRBV5-4 to TRBJ2-3; 7 bases map to TRBD1. Germline V lookup: CDR1 SGHNT, CDR2 YYREEE (reference sequence). The CDR3 contains 14 residues. V was pared by 4 bases and J by 6 bases, with 8 bases of the junction left unmatched. CDR3 protein: CASSLKGAGDTQYF. The CDR3 bases are TGTGCCAGCAGCCTGAAGGGGGCTGGGGATACGCAGTATTTT.

V is TRBV9 and J is TRBJ2-7; 8 bases are a match to TRBD2. V lost 4 bases, J lost 6 bases, and 3 bases stayed unmatched. The CDR3 spans 12 residues. The germline CDR1 and CDR2 sequences are SGDLS and YYNGEE. As DNA, the CDR3 is TGTGCCAGCAGCTCTAGCGGGTCCGAGCAGTACTTC. Translating it yields CASSSSGSEQYF. The full variable domain, rest sourced from reference TRBV9 and TRBJ2-7, is DSGVTQTPKHLITATGQRVTLRCSPRSGDLSVYWYQQSLDQGLQFLIQYYNGEERAKGNILERFSAQQFPDLHSELNLSSLELGDSALYFCASSSSGSEQYFGPGTRLTVT.